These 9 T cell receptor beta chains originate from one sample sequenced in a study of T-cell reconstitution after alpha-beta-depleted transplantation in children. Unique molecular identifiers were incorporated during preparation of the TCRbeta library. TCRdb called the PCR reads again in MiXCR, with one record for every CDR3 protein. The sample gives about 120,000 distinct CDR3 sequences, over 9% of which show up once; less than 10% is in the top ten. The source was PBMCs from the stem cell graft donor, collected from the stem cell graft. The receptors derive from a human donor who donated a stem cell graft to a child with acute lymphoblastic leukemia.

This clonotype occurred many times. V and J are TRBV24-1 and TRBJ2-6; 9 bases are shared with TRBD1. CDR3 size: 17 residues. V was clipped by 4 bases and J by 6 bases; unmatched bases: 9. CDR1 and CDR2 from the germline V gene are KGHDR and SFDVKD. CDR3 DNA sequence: TGTGCCACCAGTGACCGAAACAGGGGGCGGGTGGCCAACGTCCTGACTTTC. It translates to CATSDRNRGRVANVLTF.

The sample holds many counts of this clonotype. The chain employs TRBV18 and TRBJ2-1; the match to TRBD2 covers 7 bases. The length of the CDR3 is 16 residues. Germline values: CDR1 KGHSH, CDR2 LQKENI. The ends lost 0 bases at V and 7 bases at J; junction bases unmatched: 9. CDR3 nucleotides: TGTGCCAGCTCACCACCTACAACTAGCGCTCTAAATGAGCAGTTCTTC. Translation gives CASSPPTTSALNEQFF.

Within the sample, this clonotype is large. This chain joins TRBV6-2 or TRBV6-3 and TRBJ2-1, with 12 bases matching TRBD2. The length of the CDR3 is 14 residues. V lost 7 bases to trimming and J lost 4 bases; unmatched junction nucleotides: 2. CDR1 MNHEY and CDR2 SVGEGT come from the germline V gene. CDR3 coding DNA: TGTGCCAGCATGGGGACTAGCGGGTACAATGAGCAGTTCTTC. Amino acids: CASMGTSGYNEQFF.

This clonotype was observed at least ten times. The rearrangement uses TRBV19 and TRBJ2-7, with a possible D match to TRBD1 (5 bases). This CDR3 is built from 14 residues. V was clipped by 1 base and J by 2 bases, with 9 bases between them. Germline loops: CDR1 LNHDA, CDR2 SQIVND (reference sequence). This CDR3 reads CASSIGQPTYEQYF. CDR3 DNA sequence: TGTGCCAGTAGTATAGGACAGCCTACCTACGAGCAGTACTTC.

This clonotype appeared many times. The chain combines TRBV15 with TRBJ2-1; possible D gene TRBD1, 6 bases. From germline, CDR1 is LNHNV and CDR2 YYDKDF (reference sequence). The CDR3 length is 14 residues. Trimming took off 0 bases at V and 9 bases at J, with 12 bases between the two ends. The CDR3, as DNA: TGTGCCACCAGCAGAGACACAGGGAAGGGTGAGCAGTTCTTC. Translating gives CATSRDTGKGEQFF.

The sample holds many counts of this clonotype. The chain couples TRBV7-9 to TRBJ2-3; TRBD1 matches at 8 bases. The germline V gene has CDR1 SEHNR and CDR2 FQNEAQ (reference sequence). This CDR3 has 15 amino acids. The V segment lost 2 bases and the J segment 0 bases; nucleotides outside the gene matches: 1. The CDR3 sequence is CASSLTGGSTDTQYF. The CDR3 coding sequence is TGTGCCAGCAGCTTAACAGGGGGGAGCACAGATACGCAGTATTTT. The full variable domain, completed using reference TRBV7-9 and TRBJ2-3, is DTGVSQNPRHKITKRGQNVTFRCDPISEHNRLYWYRQTLGQGPEFLTYFQNEAQLEKSRLLSDRFSAERPKGSFSTLEIQRTEQGDSAMYLCASSLTGGSTDTQYFGPGTRLTVL.

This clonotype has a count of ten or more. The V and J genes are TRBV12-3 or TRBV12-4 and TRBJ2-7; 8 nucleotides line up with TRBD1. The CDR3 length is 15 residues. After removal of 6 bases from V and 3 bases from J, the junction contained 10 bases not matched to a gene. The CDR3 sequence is CASSDAGTGVYEQYF. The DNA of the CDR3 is TGTGCCAGCAGCGACGCCGGGACAGGCGTCTACGAGCAGTACTTC.

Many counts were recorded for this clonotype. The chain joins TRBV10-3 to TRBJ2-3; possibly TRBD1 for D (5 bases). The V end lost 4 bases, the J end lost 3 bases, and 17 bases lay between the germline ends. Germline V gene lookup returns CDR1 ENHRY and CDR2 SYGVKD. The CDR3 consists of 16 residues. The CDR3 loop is CAISGPEEGATDTQYF. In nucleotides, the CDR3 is TGTGCCATCAGTGGGCCCGAGGAAGGGGCGACAGATACGCAGTATTTT.

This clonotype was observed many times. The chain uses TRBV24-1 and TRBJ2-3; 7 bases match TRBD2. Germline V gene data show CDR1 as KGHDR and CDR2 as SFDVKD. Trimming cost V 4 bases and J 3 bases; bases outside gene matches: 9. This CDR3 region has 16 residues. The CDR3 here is CATSDTGLIGTDTQYF. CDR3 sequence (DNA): TGTGCCACCAGTGACACGGGACTAATTGGGACAGATACGCAGTATTTT.